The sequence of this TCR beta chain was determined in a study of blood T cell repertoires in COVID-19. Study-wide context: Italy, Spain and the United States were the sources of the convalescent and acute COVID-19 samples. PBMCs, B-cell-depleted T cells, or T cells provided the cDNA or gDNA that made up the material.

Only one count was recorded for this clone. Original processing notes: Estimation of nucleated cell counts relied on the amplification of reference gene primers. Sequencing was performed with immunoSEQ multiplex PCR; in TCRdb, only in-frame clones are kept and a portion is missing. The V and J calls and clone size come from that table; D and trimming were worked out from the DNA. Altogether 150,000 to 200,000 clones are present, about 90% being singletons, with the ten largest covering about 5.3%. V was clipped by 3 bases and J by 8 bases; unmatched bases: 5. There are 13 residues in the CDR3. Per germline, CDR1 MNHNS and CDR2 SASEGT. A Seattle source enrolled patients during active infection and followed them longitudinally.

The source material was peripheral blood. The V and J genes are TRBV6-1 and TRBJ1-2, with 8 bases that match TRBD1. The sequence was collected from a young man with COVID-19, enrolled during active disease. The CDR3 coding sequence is TGTGCCAGCAGTGACGGGACAGGATTCGGCTACACCTTC. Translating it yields CASSDGTGFGYTF.